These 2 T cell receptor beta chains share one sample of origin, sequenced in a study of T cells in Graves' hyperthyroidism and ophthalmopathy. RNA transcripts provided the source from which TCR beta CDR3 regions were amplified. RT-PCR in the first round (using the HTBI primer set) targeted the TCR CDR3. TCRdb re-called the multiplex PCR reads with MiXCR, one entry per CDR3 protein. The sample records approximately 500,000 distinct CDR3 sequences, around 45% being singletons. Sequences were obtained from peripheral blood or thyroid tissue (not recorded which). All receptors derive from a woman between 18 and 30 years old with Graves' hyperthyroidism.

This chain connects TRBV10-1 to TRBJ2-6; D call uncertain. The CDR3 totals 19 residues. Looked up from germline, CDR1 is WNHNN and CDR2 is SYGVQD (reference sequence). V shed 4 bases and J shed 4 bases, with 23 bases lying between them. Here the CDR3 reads CASSAPIDAATPGANVLTF. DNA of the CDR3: TGCGCCAGCAGTGCGCCAATTGACGCGGCAACACCGGGGGCCAACGTCCTGACTTTC.

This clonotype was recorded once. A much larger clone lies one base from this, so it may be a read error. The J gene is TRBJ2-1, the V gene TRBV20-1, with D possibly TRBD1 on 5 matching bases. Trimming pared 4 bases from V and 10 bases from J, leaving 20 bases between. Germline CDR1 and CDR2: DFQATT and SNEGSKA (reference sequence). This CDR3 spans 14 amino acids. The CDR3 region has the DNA TGCAGTGCTATCCCTGTGACAGACTCCTACGAGCAGTTCTTC. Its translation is CSAIPVTDSYEQFF.